The TCR beta chain described here comes from a study of T cells in Graves' hyperthyroidism and ophthalmopathy. General study points: Most expanded thyroid clonotypes above 0.001 also appeared in blood.

A lack of ophthalmopathy progression within 18 months defined stable Graves' hyperthyroidism. Patients aged 18 to 65 with hyperthyroidism were newly diagnosed, with duration under 2 months. Uncontrolled infections, other autoimmune diseases, pregnancy or lactation led to exclusion of patients. Amplification of TCR beta CDR3 regions was performed using RNA transcripts as template. HTBI primers were the set used in a first-round RT-PCR of the TCR CDR3. MiXCR, applied by TCRdb to the multiplex PCR reads, yields one record per CDR3 protein. In the table there are around 200,000 distinct CDR3 sequences, approximately 20% of which are singletons. To note about this clonotype: The antigen is unknown. A single base separates this from a much larger clone, so it may be a read error.

The CDR3 covers 13 residues. In germline, CDR1 is LNHNV, CDR2 YYDKDF (reference sequence). The chain is built from TRBV15 and TRBJ2-2; 10 bases agree with TRBD1. The sample was blood. The sequence came from a man aged 35 to 55 with Graves' hyperthyroidism. The CDR3, as DNA: TGTGCCACCAGCAGAGATGGGACAGGGGAGATGTTTTTT. Its translation is CATSRDGTGEMFF.